The 21 T cell receptor beta chains in this list originate from one sample, sequenced in a study of T cell repertoires in cytomegalovirus infection. TCRdb re-called the reads through MiXCR, storing one row per CDR3 protein. Here the sample spans under 200,000 distinct CDR3 sequences, about a fifth being singletons. These receptors have no identified antigens. The specimen was CD8+ T cells from cultured PBMCs, collected from culture after CMV antigen stimulation. The receptors here all came from a human donor in good health (CMV status not recorded). Some clones in this sample may be carry-over from other donors' samples.

The chain joins TRBV29-1 to TRBJ1-1; D is unresolved. Trimming cost V 4 bases and J 2 bases, with 14 bases left between them. Germline lookup yields CDR1 SQVTM and CDR2 ANQGSEA. This CDR3 has 14 amino acids. The CDR3 region has the DNA TGCAGCGTTGGAAGAGGAGGGTCTAACACTGAAGCTTTCTTT. This translates into CSVGRGGSNTEAFF.

The chain couples TRBV6-5 to TRBJ1-1, with 7 bases fitting TRBD1. This CDR3 comprises 16 residues. Germline-derived CDR1 and CDR2 are MNHEY and SVGAGI. The V segment lost 5 bases and the J segment 4 bases; nucleotides outside the gene matches: 13. The CDR3 bases are TGTGCCAGCAGTGACCAACCGACAGGGATTAGCACTGAAGCTTTCTTT. Encoded protein: CASSDQPTGISTEAFF.

In its sample, this clonotype was seen a few times. The rearrangement uses TRBV12-5 and TRBJ1-1, with D perhaps TRBD1 (5 bases). CDR1 LGHNT and CDR2 FRNRAP come from the germline V gene. CDR3 length: 15 residues. The V end was cut by 3 bases, the J end by 2 bases, with 13 bases between. The DNA for the CDR3 is TGTGCTAGTGGTTTCGGCGTCGGGGCCAACACTGAAGCTTTCTTT. This sequence encodes CASGFGVGANTEAFF.

This clonotype was detected a few times. V and J are TRBV27 and TRBJ2-7, with D tentatively TRBD1 or TRBD2 (5 bases each). Per germline, CDR1 MNHEY and CDR2 SMNVEV (reference sequence). Trimming removed 6 bases at V and 0 bases at J, with 12 bases between. CDR3 length equals 14 residues. The CDR3 DNA is TGTGCCAGCAGCACCGGGACGAACTCCTACGAGCAGTACTTC. This codes for CASSTGTNSYEQYF.

This clonotype was recorded many times. The chain recombines TRBV7-2 with TRBJ2-2; 8 nucleotides align to TRBD2. Germline V lookup: CDR1 SGHTA, CDR2 FQGNSA. This CDR3 has 15 amino acids. V shed 2 bases, J shed 5 bases, and the junction held 4 bases outside the gene matches. The CDR3 is CASSLTGGTTGELFF. CDR3 coding DNA: TGTGCCAGCAGCTTAACGGGAGGGACGACCGGGGAGCTGTTTTTT.

This clonotype was detected a few times. The chain joins TRBV7-9 to TRBJ2-7; possible D gene TRBD1, 5 bases. Trimming removed 5 bases from V and 7 bases from J, with 18 bases in between. The CDR3 runs to 14 residues. CDR1 SEHNR and CDR2 FQNEAQ come from the germline V gene (reference sequence). Here the CDR3 DNA reads TGTGCCAGCAGCGGGTTCGGAGATGCAGGGGAGCAGTACTTC. It yields the protein CASSGFGDAGEQYF. Combining the CDR3 with reference TRBV7-9 and TRBJ2-7 gives the whole variable domain DTGVSQNPRHKITKRGQNVTFRCDPISEHNRLYWYRQTLGQGPEFLTYFQNEAQLEKSRLLSDRFSAERPKGSFSTLEIQRTEQGDSAMYLCASSGFGDAGEQYFGPGTRLTVT.

As for this clonotype: The junction departs from the called germline gene at one end, perhaps through a read error. CDR3 amino acids: CTSSSGNEKLFF. The CDR3, as DNA: TGTACCAGCAGTTCCGGTAATGAAAAACTGTTTTTT. V gene TRBV12-3 or TRBV12-4 combines with J gene TRBJ1-4; unclear D gene. This CDR3 contains 12 residues.

This clonotype was counted between two and nine times. The gene calls are TRBV7-2 and TRBJ2-1; D is unclear. There are 13 residues in the CDR3. Germline CDR1 reads SGHTA; CDR2 reads FQGNSA. Deletions cut 2 bases from V and 4 bases from J, with 6 bases between. CDR3: CASSLKEYNEQFF. Written as DNA, the CDR3 is TGTGCCAGCAGCTTAAAGGAATACAATGAGCAGTTCTTC.

There are a few counts of this clonotype. This chain uses TRBV19 with TRBJ2-1; 12 bases are a match to TRBD2. V dropped 6 bases and J dropped 8; count of bases not matched to a gene: 8. The germline V gene has CDR1 LNHDA and CDR2 SQIVND (reference sequence). The CDR3 contains 15 residues. CDR3 in DNA: TGTGCCAGTAGCATCACTAGCGGGGGGTTCGATGAGCAGTTCTTC. Protein product: CASSITSGGFDEQFF.

The gene calls are TRBV7-6 and TRBJ1-6, with 8 bases identical to TRBD1. Germline assignment: CDR1 SGHVS and CDR2 FNYEAQ. V shed 1 base and J 6 bases; nucleotides not matched to a gene: 2. The CDR3 is 15 residues long. DNA of the CDR3: TGTGCCAGCAGCTTAGGGGACAGGTTTAATTCACCCCTCCACTTT. Residues: CASSLGDRFNSPLHF.

This sequence joins TRBV19 and TRBJ1-3; D not certain. The V gene's germline CDR1 is LNHDA and CDR2 SQIVND (reference sequence). Trimming left V 5 bases short and J 9 bases short, with 17 bases between. This CDR3 spans 14 amino acids. CDR3 loop: CASSWTEELITIYF. As DNA, the CDR3 is TGTGCCAGTAGTTGGACGGAAGAACTGATCACCATATATTTT.

V and J are TRBV6-1 and TRBJ2-5; 7 nucleotides match TRBD1. CDR3 length: 18 amino acids. The V segment lost 3 bases and the J segment 1 base; nucleotides outside the gene matches: 14. CDR1 and CDR2 from the germline V gene are MNHNS and SASEGT. Here the CDR3 reads CASSDEARGTAIQETQYF. The CDR3 nucleotides read TGTGCCAGCAGTGATGAGGCTAGAGGGACAGCGATCCAAGAGACCCAGTACTTC.

The rearrangement links TRBV4-3 to TRBJ2-1; TRBD2 is a possible D gene (5 bases). Germline CDR1 is LGHNA and CDR2 is YSLEER. Trimming pared 1 base from V and 0 bases from J, leaving 7 bases between. This CDR3 contains 15 residues. CDR3 DNA: TGCGCCAGCAGCCAAGGGAGGAGCTCCTACAATGAGCAGTTCTTC. This sequence encodes CASSQGRSSYNEQFF.

This clonotype showed up just a few times. The V gene is TRBV7-8, the J gene TRBJ1-2; 7 bases line up with TRBD1. Trimming at V came to 5 bases and at J to 8 bases, leaving 8 bases not matched to a gene. Germline assignment: CDR1 SGHVS and CDR2 FQNEAQ. CDR3 length equals 13 residues. CDR3 loop: CASSPAGGSGYTF. Here the CDR3 DNA reads TGTGCCAGCAGCCCCGCAGGGGGTAGCGGCTACACCTTC.

The chain combines TRBV4-1 with TRBJ2-1; D is ambiguous. Germline V gives CDR1 MGHRA, CDR2 YSYEKL. CDR3 length equals 13 residues. Trimming removed 0 bases from V and 10 bases from J, with 10 bases in between. The CDR3 DNA reads TGCGCCAGCAGCCAAGAAAGAGGAAGGGAGCAGTTCTTC. Its protein product is CASSQERGREQFF.

The V and J genes are TRBV7-8 and TRBJ1-5; 10 bases are shared with TRBD1. The V segment lost 1 base and the J segment 5 bases; nucleotides outside the gene matches: 2. Per the germline V gene, CDR1 is SGHVS and CDR2 is FQNEAQ. This CDR3 contains 15 residues. CDR3 protein: CASSLEGTGDQPQHF. The CDR3 DNA reads as TGTGCCAGCAGCTTAGAAGGGACAGGGGATCAGCCCCAGCATTTT. Based on the CDR3 plus reference TRBV7-8 and TRBJ1-5, the full variable domain is GAGVSQSPRYKVAKRGQDVALRCDPISGHVSLFWYQQALGQGPEFLTYFQNEAQLDKSGLPSDRFFAERPEGSVSTLKIQRTQQEDSAVYLCASSLEGTGDQPQHFGDGTRLSIL.

The sample holds a few counts of this clonotype. The chain links TRBV2 to TRBJ2-6, with a weak D call TRBD2 (5 bases). V lost 3 bases to trimming and J lost 0 bases, with 15 bases between them. The CDR3 has 18 residues. Germline-derived CDR1 and CDR2 are SNHLY and FYNNEI. Here the CDR3 reads CASSDSPGSYSGANVLTF. The CDR3 DNA is TGTGCCAGCAGTGACAGTCCGGGGAGTTACTCTGGGGCCAACGTCCTGACTTTC.

The sample holds a few counts of this clonotype. The J gene is TRBJ1-3, the V gene TRBV7-9, with D possibly being TRBD1 (5 bases). The CDR3 length is 14 residues. The ends were cut back, 7 bases at V and 4 bases at J, with 14 bases in the middle. Germline CDR1 reads SEHNR; CDR2 reads FQNEAQ (reference sequence). DNA of the CDR3: TGTGCCAGCATCACCGGGGCCGCCGGAAACACCATATATTTT. Protein sequence: CASITGAAGNTIYF.

This clonotype was counted between two and nine times. The chain couples TRBV4-1 to TRBJ2-1; D could derive from TRBD1 or TRBD2 (5 bases each). This CDR3 has 15 amino acids. V was cut by 4 bases and J by 6 bases, with 16 bases left in between. Germline V CDR1 and CDR2: MGHRA, YSYEKL. The CDR3 protein is CASSLDIETTNEQFF. CDR3 nucleotides: TGCGCCAGCAGCCTGGACATAGAGACTACCAATGAGCAGTTCTTC.

The V call is TRBV7-9, the J call TRBJ2-1; D could derive from TRBD1 or TRBD2 (5 bases each). Germline CDR1 SEHNR, CDR2 FQNEAQ (reference sequence). V shed 5 bases and J shed 9 bases, with 8 bases lying between them. The CDR3 spans 11 residues. CDR3 sequence: CASSKGTEQFF. Here the CDR3 DNA reads TGTGCCAGCAGCAAGGGGACTGAGCAGTTCTTC.

This rearrangement joins TRBV7-9 to TRBJ1-1, with TRBD1 matching 9 bases. The CDR3 covers 12 residues. The J segment lost 10 bases and the V segment lost 4 bases, leaving 4 bases of the junction unmatched. Germline CDR1 SEHNR, CDR2 FQNEAQ (reference sequence). CDR3 bases: TGTGCCAGCAGCTGGACAGGGGCGGGAGCTTTCTTT. As protein: CASSWTGAGAFF. Full variable domain (outside the CDR3, taken from reference TRBV7-9 and TRBJ1-1): DTGVSQNPRHKITKRGQNVTFRCDPISEHNRLYWYRQTLGQGPEFLTYFQNEAQLEKSRLLSDRFSAERPKGSFSTLEIQRTEQGDSAMYLCASSWTGAGAFFGQGTRLTVV.